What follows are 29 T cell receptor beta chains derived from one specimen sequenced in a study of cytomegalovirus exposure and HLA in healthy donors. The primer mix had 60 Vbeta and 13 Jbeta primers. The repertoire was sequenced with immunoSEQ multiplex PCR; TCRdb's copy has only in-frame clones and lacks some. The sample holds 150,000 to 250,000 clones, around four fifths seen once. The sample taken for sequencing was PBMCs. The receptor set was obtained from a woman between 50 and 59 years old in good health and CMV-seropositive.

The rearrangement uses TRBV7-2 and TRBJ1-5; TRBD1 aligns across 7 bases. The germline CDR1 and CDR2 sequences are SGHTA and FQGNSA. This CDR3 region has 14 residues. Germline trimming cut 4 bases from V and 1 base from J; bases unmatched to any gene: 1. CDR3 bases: TGTGCCAGCAGCTCGGACAGGAGCAATCAGCCCCAGCATTTT. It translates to CASSSDRSNQPQHF.

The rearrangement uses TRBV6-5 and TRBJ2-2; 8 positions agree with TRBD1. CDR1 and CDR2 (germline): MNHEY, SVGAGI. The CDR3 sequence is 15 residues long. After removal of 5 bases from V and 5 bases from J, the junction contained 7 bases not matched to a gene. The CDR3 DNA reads TGTGCCAGCAGTCCCGGACAGGGACATACCGGGGAGCTGTTTTTT. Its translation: CASSPGQGHTGELFF.

The CDR3 region has the DNA TGTGCCAGCTCACCAACCGGGACAGGGGATTATGGCTACACCTTC. It specifies CASSPTGTGDYGYTF. V gene TRBV18 combines with J gene TRBJ1-2, with 10 bases aligning to TRBD1. The CDR3 covers 15 residues. CDR1 and CDR2 from the germline V gene are KGHSH and LQKENI. The junction had 5 bases not matched to a gene; V was cut back by 2 bases and J by 5 bases.

The CDR3 region has the DNA TGTGCCAGCAGCAGCGGTAGGGGGTCTAGCACAGATACGCAGTATTTT. Protein: CASSSGRGSSTDTQYF. The rearrangement joins TRBV7-2 to TRBJ2-3, with a possible D match to TRBD1 (6 bases). V dropped 5 bases and J dropped 0 bases, with 15 bases sitting between them. The CDR3 covers 16 residues. Germline CDR1 reads SGHTA; CDR2 reads FQGNSA.

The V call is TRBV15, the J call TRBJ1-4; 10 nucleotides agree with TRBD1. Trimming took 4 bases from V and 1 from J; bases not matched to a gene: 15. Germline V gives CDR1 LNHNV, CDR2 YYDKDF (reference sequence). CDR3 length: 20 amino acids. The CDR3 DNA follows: TGTGCCACCAGCACCCGCCGCCATAGGACAGGGGGGGGAACTAATGAAAAACTGTTTTTT. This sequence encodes CATSTRRHRTGGGTNEKLFF.

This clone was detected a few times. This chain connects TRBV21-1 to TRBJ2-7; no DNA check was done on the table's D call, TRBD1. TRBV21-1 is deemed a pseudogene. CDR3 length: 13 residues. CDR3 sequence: CASSGDTFYEQYF. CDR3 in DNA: TGTGCCAGCAGCGGGGACACCTTCTACGAGCAGTACTTC.

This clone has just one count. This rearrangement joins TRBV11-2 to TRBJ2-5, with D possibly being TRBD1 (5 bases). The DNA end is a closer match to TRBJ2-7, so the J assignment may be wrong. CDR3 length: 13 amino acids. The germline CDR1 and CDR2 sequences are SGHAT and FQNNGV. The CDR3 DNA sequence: TGTGCCAGCAGCCCCCAGGGTTCCTACGAGCAGTACTTC. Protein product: CASSPQGSYEQYF.

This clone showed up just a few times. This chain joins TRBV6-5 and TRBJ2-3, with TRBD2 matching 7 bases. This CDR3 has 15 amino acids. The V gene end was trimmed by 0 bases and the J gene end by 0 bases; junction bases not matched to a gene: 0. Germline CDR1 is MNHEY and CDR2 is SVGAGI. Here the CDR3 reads CASSYSAGSTDTQYF. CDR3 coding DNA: TGTGCCAGCAGTTACTCAGCGGGGAGCACAGATACGCAGTATTTT.

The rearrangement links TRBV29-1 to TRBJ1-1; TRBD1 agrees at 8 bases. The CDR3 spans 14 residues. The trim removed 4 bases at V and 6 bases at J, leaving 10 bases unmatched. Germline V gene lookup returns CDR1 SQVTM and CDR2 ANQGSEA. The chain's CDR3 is CSVGPDRAGAEAFF. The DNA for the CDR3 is TGCAGCGTTGGGCCGGACAGGGCGGGCGCTGAAGCTTTCTTT.

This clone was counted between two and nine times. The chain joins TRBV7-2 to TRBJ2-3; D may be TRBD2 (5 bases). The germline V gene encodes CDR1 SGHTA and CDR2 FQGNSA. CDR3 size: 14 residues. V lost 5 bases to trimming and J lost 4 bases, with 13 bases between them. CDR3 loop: CASSAEFGADTQYF. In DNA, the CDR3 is TGTGCCAGCAGCGCAGAATTCGGGGCAGATACGCAGTATTTT.

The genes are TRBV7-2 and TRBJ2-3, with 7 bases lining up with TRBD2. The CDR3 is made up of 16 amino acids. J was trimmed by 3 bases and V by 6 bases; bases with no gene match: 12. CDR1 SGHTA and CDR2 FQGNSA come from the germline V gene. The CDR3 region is CASSLRFGRSTDTQYF. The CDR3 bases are TGTGCCAGCAGTCTCCGGTTCGGGAGGTCGACAGATACGCAGTATTTT. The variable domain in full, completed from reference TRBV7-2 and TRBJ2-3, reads GAGVSQSPSNKVTEKGKDVELRCDPISGHTALYWYRQSLGQGLEFLIYFQGNSAPDKSGLPSDRFSAERTGGSVSTLTIQRTQQEDSAVYLCASSLRFGRSTDTQYFGPGTRLTVL.

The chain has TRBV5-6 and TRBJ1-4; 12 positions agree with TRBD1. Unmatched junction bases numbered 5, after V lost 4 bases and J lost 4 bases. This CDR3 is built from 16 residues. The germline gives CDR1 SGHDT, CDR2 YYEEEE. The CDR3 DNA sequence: TGTGCCAGCAGCGGGACAGGGGGCAAGAATAATGAAAAACTGTTTTTT. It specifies CASSGTGGKNNEKLFF.

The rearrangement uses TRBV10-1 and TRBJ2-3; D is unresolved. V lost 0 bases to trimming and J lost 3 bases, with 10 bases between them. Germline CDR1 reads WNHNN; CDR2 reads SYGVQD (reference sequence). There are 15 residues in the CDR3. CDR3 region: CASSESEASTDTQYF. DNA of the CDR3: TGCGCCAGCAGTGAGTCTGAGGCCTCGACAGATACGCAGTATTTT.

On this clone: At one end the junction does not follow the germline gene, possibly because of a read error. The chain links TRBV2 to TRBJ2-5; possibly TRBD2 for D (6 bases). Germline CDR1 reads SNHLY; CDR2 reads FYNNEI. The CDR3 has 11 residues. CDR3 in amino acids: CATPERTTIDF. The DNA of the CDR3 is TGTGCCACCCCAGAAAGGACTACGATAGACTTC.

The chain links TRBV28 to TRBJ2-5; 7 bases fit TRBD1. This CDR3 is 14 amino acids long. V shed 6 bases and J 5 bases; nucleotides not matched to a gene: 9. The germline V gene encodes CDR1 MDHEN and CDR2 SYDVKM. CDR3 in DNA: TGTGCCAGCAGACACACAGGGGATTGGGAGACCCAGTACTTC. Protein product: CASRHTGDWETQYF.

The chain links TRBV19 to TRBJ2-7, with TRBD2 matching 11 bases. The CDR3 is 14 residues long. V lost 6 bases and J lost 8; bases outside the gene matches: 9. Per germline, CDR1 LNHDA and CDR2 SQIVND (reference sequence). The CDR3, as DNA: TGTGCCAGTAGATCGACTAGCGGGACCTTTAAGCAGTACTTC. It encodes CASRSTSGTFKQYF.

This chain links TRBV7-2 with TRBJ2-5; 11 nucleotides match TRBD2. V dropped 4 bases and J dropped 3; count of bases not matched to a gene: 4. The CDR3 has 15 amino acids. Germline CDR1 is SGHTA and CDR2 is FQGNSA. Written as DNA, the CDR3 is TGTGCCAGCAGCTACGATAGCGGGGGGGAAGAGACCCAGTACTTC. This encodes CASSYDSGGEETQYF.

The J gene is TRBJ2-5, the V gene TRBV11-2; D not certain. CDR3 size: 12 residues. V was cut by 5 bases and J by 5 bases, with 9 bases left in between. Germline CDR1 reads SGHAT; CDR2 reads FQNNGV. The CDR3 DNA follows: TGTGCCAGCAGCCTTGCGCTGGAGACCCAGTACTTC. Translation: CASSLALETQYF.

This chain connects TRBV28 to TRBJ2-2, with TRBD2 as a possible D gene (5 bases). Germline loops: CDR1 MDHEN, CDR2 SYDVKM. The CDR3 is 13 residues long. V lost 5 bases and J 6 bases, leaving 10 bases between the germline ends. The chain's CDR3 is CASSPLRAGELFF. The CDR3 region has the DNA TGTGCCAGCAGTCCCTTGAGGGCCGGGGAGCTGTTTTTT.

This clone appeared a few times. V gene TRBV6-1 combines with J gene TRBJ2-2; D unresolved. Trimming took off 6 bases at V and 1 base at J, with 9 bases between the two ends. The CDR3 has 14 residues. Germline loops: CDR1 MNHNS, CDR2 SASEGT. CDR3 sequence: CASSILRNTGELFF. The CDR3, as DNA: TGTGCCAGCAGCATACTAAGGAACACCGGGGAGCTGTTTTTT.

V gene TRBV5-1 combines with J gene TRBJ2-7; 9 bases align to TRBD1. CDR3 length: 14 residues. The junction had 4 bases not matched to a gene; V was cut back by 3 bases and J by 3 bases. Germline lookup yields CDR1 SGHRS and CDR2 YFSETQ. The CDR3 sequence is CASSSADRGYEQYF. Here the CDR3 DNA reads TGCGCCAGCAGCTCCGCGGACAGGGGCTACGAGCAGTACTTC.

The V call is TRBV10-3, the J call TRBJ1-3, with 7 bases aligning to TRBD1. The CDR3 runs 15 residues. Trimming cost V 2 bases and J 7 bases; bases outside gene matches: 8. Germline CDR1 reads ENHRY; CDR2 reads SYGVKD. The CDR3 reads CAISEGARGSNTIYF. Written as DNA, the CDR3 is TGTGCCATCAGTGAGGGAGCCAGGGGGTCGAACACCATATATTTT.

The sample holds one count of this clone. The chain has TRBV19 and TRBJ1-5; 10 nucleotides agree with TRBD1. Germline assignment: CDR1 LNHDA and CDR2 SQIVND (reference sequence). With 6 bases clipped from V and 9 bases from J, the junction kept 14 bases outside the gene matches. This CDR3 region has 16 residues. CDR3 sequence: CASSHNPGQGRVPQHF. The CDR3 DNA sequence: TGTGCCAGTAGCCACAATCCGGGACAGGGGAGAGTGCCCCAGCATTTT.

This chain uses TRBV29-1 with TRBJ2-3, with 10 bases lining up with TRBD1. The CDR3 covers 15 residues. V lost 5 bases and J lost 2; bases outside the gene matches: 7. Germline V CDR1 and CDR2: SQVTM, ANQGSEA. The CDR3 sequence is CSVQRGTGDTDTQYF. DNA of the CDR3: TGCAGCGTTCAAAGGGGGACAGGGGACACAGATACGCAGTATTTT.

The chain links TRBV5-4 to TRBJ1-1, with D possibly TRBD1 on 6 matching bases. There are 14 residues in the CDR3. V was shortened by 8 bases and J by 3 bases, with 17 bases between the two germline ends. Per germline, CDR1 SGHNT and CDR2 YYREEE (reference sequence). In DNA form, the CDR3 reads TGTGCCAGTATGGGGGGCGCGGGAGACACTGAAGCTTTCTTT. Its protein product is CASMGGAGDTEAFF.

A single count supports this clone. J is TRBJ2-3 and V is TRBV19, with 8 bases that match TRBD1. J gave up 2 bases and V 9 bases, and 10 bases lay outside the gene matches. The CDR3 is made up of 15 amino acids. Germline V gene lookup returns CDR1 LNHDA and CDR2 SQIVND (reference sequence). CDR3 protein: CASEQGTGPTDTQYF. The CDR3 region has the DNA TGTGCCAGCGAACAGGGGACAGGCCCCACAGATACGCAGTATTTT. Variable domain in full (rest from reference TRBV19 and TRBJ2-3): DGGITQSPKYLFRKEGQNVTLSCEQNLNHDAMYWYRQDPGQGLRLIYYSQIVNDFQKGDIAEGYSVSREKKESFPLTVTSAQKNPTAFYLCASEQGTGPTDTQYFGPGTRLTVL.

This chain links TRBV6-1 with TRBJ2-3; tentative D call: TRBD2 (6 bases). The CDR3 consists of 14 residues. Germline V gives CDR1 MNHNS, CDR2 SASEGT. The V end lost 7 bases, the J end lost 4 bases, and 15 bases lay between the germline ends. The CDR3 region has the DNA TGTGCCAGCAAGGAGGGACCCATTTCAGATACGCAGTATTTT. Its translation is CASKEGPISDTQYF.

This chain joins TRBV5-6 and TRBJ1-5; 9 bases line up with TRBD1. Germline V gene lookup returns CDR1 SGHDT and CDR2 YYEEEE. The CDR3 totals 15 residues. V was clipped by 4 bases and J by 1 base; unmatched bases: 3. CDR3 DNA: TGTGCCAGCAGCCTCGACAGGGGGAGCAATCAGCCCCAGCATTTT. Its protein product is CASSLDRGSNQPQHF.

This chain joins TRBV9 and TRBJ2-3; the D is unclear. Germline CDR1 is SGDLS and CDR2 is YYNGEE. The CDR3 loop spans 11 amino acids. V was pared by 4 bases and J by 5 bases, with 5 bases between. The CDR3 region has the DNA TGTGCCAGCAGCACTGGAGATACGCAGTATTTT. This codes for CASSTGDTQYF.